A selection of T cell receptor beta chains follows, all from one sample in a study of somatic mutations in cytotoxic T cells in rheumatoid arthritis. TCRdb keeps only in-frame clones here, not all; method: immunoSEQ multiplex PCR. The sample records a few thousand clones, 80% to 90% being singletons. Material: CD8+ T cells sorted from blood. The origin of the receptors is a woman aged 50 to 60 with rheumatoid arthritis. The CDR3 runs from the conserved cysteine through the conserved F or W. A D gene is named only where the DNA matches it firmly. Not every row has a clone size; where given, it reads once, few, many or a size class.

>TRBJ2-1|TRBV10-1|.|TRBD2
CASSESGAFGEQFF
TGCGCCAGCAGTGAAAGCGGGGCCTTCGGTGAGCAGTTCTTC
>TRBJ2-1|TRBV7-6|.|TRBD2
CASSLSGTPGDEQFF
TGTGCCAGCAGCCTCAGCGGGACCCCGGGCGATGAGCAGTTCTTC
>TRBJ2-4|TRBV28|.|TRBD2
CASSLPVTSGLAIKNIQYF
TGTGCCAGCAGTTTACCCGTAACGTCCGGACTAGCCATTAAGAACATTCAGTACTTC
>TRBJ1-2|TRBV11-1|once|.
CASSLERGQTAYGYTF
TGTGCCAGCAGCTTAGAGAGAGGCCAAACCGCCTATGGCTACACCTTC
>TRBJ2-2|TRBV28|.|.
CATGTGTGELFF
TGTGCCACCGGAACAGGTACCGGGGAGCTGTTTTTT
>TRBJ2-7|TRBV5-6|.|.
CASSHGGSTYEQYF
TGTGCCAGCAGCCATGGAGGCAGTACCTACGAGCAGTACTTC
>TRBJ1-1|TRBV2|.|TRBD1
CASSDPTGATGTNTEAFF
TGTGCCAGCAGTGATCCCACCGGGGCGACAGGGACGAACACTGAAGCTTTCTTT
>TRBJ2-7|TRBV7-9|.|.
CASSLGGSEQYF
TGTGCCAGCAGCTTGGGGGGAAGCGAGCAGTACTTC
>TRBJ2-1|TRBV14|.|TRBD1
CASSQVWTGIHNEQFF
TGTGCCAGCAGCCAAGTCTGGACAGGGATTCACAATGAGCAGTTCTTC
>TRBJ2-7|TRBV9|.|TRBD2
CASSSSGTSSYEQYF
TGTGCCAGCAGCTCCTCCGGGACTAGCAGTTACGAGCAGTACTTC
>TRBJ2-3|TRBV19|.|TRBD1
CASSMGQTDTQYF
TGTGCCAGTAGTATGGGACAGACAGATACGCAGTATTTT
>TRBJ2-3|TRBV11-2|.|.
CASSTERQALTDTQYF
TGTGCCAGCAGCACTGAGAGACAGGCGCTCACAGATACGCAGTATTTT
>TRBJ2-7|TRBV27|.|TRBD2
CASSLFAGASYEQYF
TGTGCCAGCAGTTTATTTGCGGGAGCTTCCTACGAGCAGTACTTC
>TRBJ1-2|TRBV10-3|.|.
CATISGSVQYGYTF
TGTGCCACCATATCGGGGTCGGTACAATATGGCTACACCTTC
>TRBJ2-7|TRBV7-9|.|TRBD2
CASSHPREGSYEQYF
TGTGCCAGCAGCCACCCCCGGGAGGGCTCCTACGAGCAGTACTTC
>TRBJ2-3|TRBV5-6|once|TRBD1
CASRWLGTGNTDTQYF
TGTGCCAGCAGATGGCTGGGGACAGGGAATACAGATACGCAGTATTTT
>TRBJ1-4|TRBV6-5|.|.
CASSFTHPNEKLFF
TGTGCCAGCAGCTTCACTCACCCTAATGAAAAACTGTTTTTT
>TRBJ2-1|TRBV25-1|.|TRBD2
CASSVGRIGDEQFF
TGTGCCAGCAGTGTCGGGAGGATCGGAGATGAGCAGTTCTTC
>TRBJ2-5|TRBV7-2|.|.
CASSPSRSGLGGGETQYF
TGTGCCAGCAGCCCATCGAGGAGCGGGTTGGGAGGGGGTGAGACCCAGTACTTC
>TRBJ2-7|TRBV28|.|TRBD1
CASSIQGGGYEQYF
TGTGCCAGCAGTATACAGGGGGGTGGCTACGAGCAGTACTTC
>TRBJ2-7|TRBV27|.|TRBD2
CASSPWSGSSYEQYF
TGTGCCAGCAGTCCCTGGAGCGGGAGCTCCTACGAGCAGTACTTC
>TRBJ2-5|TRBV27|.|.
CASSFSGTIQETQYF
TGTGCCAGCAGTTTTTCCGGGACAATCCAAGAGACCCAGTACTTC
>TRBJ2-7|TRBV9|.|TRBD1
CASSVEGALYEQYF
TGTGCCAGCAGCGTAGAGGGGGCTCTCTACGAGCAGTACTTC
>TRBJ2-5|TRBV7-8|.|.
CASSLANLVSRETQYF
TGTGCCAGCAGCTTAGCGAATCTAGTCAGTAGGGAGACCCAGTACTTC
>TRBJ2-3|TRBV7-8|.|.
CASSLALRGTDTQYF
TGTGCCAGCAGCTTAGCGCTCCGGGGCACAGATACGCAGTATTTT
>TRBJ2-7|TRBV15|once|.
CATRVDQGPAYEQYF
TGTGCCACCAGAGTTGACCAGGGGCCAGCCTACGAGCAGTACTTC
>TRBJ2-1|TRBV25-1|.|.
CASSGYREYNEQFF
TGTGCCAGCAGTGGGTACAGAGAATACAATGAGCAGTTCTTC
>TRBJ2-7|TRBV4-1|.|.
CASSLNPGIFYEQYF
TGCGCCAGCAGCCTAAACCCGGGTATATTCTACGAGCAGTACTTC
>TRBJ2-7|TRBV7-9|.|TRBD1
CASSNDRALYEQYF
TGTGCCAGCAGCAACGACAGGGCCCTCTACGAGCAGTACTTC
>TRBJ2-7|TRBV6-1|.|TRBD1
CASSRTGAGEQYF
TGTGCCAGCAGTCGTACAGGGGCGGGCGAGCAGTACTTC
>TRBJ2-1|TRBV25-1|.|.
CASSESRSGWGNEQFF
TGTGCCAGCAGTGAATCGAGGAGCGGGTGGGGCAATGAGCAGTTCTTC
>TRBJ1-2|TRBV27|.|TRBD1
CASSLSGGDRAYGYTF
TGTGCCAGCAGTTTATCGGGGGGGGACAGGGCCTATGGCTACACCTTC
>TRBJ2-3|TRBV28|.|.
CASSAQEKNTDTQYF
TGTGCCAGCAGTGCACAGGAGAAGAACACAGATACGCAGTATTTT
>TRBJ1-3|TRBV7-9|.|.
CASSWDSFGISGNTIYF
TGTGCCAGCAGCTGGGACTCATTCGGAATCTCTGGAAACACCATATATTTT
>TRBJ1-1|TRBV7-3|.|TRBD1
CASSFGTGLRAFF
TGTGCCAGCAGCTTCGGGACAGGGCTCCGAGCTTTCTTT
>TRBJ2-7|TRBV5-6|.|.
CASSLVPGSYEQYF
TGTGCCAGCAGCTTGGTCCCAGGCTCCTACGAGCAGTACTTC